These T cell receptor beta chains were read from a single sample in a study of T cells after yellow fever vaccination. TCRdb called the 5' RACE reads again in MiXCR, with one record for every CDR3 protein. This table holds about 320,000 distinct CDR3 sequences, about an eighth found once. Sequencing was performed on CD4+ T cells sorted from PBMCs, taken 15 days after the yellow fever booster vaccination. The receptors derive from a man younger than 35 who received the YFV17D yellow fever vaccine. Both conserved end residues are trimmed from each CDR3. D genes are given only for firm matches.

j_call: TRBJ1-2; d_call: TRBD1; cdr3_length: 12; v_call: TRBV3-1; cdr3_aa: ASSRRQGRYGYT
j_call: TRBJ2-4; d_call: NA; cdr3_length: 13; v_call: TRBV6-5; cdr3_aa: ASSYGAEAKNIQY
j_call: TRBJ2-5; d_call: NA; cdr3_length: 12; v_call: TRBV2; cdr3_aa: ASSEAVPKDTQY
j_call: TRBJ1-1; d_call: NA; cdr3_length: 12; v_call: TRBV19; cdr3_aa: ASNSLGMNTEAF
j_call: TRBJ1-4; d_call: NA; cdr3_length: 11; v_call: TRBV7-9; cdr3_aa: ASSSLAGEKLF
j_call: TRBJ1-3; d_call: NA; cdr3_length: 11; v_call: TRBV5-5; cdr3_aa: ASKEFSGNTIY
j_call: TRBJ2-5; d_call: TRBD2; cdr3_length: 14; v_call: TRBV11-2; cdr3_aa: ASSSILRGGDPTQY
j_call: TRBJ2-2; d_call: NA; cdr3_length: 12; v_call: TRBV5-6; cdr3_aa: ASSPTGYTGELF
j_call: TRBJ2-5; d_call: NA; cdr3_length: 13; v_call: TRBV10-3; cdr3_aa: AISESWVGQETQY
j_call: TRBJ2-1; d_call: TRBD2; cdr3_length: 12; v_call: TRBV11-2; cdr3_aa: ASSPDPGGNEQF
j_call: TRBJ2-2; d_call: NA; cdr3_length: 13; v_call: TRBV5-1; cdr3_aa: ASSLLGENTGELF
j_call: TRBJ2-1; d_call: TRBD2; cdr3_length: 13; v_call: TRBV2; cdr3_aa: ASELEIAGGNEQF
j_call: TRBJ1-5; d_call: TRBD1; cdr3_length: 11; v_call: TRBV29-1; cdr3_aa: SVARDSGQPQH
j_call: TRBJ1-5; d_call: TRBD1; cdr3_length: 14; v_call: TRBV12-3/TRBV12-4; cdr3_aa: ASNLAGQGKNQPQH
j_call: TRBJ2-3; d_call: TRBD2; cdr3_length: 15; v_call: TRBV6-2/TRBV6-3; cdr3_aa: ASSSGLAGGLTDTQY
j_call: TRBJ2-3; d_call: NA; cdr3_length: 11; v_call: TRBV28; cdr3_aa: ASSLLEYDTQY
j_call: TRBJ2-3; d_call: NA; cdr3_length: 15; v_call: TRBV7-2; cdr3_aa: ASSLLRGIPSTDTQY
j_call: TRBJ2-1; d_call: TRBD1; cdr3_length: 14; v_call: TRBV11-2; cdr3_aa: ASTVTGEYPYNEQF
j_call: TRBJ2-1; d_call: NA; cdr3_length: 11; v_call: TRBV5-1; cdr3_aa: ASSTGRYNEQF
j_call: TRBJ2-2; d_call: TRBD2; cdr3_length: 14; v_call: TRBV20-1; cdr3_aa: SARPASGGNTGELF
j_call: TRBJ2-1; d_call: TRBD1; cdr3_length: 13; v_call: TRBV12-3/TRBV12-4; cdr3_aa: ASSVRTGAYNEQF
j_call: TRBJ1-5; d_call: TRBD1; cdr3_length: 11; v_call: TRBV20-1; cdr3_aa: SARTGGDQPQH
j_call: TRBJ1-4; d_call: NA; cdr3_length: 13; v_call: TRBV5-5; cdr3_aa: ASSDYRRGGEKLF
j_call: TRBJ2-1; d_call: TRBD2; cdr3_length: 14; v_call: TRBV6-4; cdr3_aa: ASKVDGGGAYNEQF
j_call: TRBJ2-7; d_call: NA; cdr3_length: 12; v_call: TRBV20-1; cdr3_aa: SARDPGGPWEQY
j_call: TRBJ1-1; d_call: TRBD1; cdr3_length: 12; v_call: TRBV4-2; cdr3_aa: ASSQGQANTEAF
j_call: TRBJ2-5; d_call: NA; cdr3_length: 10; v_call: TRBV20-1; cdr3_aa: SAGRAEETQY
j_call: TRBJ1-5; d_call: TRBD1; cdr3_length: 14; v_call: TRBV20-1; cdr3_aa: SAGSWDRGSNQPQH
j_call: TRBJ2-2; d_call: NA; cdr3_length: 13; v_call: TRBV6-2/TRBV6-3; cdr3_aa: ASSYAAGTYGELF
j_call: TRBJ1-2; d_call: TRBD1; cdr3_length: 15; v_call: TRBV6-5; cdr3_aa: ASSLKGETGGGYGYT
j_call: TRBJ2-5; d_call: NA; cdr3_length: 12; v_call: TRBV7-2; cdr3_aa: ASSTGPVEETQY
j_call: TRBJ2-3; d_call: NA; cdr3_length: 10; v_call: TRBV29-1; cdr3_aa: SVVGGADTQY
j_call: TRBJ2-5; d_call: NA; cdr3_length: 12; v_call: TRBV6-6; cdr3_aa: ASSYQERIGTQY
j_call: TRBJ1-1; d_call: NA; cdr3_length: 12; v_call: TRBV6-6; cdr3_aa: ASSYGGMDTEAF
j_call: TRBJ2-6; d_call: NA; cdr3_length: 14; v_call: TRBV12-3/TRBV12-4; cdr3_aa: ASSSPGSSGANVLT
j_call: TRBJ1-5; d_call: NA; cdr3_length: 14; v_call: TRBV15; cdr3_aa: ATGEGRGRVLQPQH
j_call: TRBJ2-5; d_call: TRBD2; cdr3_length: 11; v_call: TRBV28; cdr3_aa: ASSSTSGGTQY
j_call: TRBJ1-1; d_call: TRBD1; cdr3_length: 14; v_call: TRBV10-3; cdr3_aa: ATGPGTGTGGAEAF
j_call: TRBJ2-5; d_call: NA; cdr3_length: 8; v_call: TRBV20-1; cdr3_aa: SARKETQY
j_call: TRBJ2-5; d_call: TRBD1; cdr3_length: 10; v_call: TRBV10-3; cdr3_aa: ATGDREETQY
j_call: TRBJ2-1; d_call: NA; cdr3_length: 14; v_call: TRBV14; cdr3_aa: ASTRGGARNYNEQF
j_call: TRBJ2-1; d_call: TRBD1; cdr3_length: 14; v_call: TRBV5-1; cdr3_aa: ASSWTGVGVGNEQF
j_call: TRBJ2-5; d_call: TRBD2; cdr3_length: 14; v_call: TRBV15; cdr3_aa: ATSRDRGLAQETQY
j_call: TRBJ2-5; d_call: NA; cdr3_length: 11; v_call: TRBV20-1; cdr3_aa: SAVFWGQETQY
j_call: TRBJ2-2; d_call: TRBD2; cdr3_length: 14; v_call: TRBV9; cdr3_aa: ASRGGSGWNTGELF
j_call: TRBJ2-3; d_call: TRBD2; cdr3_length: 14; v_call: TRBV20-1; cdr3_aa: SARAWSSGSTDTQY
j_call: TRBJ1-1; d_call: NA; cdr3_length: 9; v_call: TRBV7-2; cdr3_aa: ASSPELKAF